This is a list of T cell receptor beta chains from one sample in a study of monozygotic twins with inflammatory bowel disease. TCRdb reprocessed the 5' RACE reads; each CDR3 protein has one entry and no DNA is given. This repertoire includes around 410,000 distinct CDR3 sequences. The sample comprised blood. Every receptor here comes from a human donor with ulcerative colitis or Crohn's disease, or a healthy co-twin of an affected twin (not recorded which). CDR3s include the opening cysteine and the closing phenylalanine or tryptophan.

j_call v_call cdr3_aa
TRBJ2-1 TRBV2 CASSEGRTLNEQFF
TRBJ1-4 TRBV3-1 CASSQKLAVPITNEKLFF
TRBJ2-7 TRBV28 CASAGNPSWEQYF
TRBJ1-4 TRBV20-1 CSARDDRRGDEKLFF
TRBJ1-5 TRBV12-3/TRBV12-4 CASSLGGQRNQPQHF
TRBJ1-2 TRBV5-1 CASSSEGAYGYTF
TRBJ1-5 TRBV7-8 CASSLEALYQPQHF
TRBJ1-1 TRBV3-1 CASSQESTGVEAFF
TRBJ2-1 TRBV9 CASSVTGGTTIHNEQFF
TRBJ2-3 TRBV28 CASKSGTGTDTQYF
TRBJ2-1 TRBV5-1 CASSLAGAGGSSYNEQFF
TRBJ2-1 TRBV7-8 CASSLEVVGPQQFF
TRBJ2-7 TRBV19 CASSLRFGGTYEQYF
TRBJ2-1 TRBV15 CATSRGVRQFF
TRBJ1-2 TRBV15 CATSRTGGFDGYTF
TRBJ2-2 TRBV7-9 CASSLRVNTGELFF
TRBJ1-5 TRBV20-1 CSATDRESAQHF
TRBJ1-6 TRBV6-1 CASRSPVTAKGLHF
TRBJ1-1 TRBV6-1 CASSPVEVAGRGTEAFF
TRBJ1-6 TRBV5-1 CASSRGSPGQPNSPLHF
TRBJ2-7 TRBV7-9 CASSLEVGAYEQYF
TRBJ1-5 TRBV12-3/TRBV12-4 CASRGGPQPQHF
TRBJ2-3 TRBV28 CAISTLHTQYF
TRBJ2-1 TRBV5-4 CASSFPDRGPTDNEQFF
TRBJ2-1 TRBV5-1 CASSSQGNGNEQFF
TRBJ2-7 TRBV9 CASSDSGSGDEQYF
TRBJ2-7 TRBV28 CASGLLAVTYEQYF
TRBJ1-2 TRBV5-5 CASSLEGEGGYTF
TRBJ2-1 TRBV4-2 CASSPRGAGPYNEQFF
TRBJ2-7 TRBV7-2 CASSLEPLVAEQYF
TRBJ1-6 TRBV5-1 CASSSTPGGDSPLHF